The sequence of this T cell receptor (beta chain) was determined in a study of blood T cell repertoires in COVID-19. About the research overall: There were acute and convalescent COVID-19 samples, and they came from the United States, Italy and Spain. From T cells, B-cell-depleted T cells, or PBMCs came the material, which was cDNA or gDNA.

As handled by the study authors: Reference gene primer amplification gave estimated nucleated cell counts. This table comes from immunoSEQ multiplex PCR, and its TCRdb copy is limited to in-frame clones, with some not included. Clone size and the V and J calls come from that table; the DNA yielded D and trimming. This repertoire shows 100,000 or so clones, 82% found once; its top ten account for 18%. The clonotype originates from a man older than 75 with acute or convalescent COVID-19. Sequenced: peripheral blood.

The CDR3 sequence is CASSQGGPLRDEQFF. CDR3 bases: TGCGCCAGCAGCCAAGGAGGACCACTCAGGGATGAGCAGTTCTTC. The chain recombines TRBV4-3 with TRBJ2-1, with a weak D call TRBD1 (5 bases). The ends were cut back, 1 base at V and 8 bases at J, with 15 bases in the middle. The CDR3 spans 15 residues. The germline V gene encodes CDR1 LGHNA and CDR2 YSLEER.